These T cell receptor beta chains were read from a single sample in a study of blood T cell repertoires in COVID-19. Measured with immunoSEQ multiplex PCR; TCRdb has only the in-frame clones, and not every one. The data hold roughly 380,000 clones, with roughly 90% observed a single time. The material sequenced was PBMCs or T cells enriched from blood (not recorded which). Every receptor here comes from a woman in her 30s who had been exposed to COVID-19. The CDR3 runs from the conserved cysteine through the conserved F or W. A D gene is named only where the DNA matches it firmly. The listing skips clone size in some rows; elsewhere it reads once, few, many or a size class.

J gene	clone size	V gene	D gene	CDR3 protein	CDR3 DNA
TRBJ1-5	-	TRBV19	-	CASTVKHSNQPQHF	TGTGCCAGTACTGTAAAACATAGCAATCAGCCCCAGCATTTT
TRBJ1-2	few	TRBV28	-	CASSYLNWYGGGGYTF	TGTGCCAGCAGTTACTTAAATTGGTACGGGGGGGGTGGCTACACCTTC
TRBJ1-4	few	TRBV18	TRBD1	CASSPDRGRGEKLFF	TGTGCCAGCTCACCGGACAGGGGGCGCGGGGAAAAACTGTTTTTT
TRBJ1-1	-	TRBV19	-	CASSPGGQNTEAFF	TGTGCCAGTAGTCCCGGCGGGCAGAACACTGAAGCTTTCTTT
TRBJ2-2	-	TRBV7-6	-	CASSLGGRSSTGELFF	TGTGCCAGCAGCTTAGGGGGCAGGTCGAGCACCGGGGAGCTGTTTTTT
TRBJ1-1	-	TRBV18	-	CASSPLGSTGGNTEAFF	TGTGCCAGCTCACCACTGGGGTCCACGGGAGGGAACACTGAAGCTTTCTTT
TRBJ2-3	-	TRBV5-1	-	CASSPQGTSVDTQYF	TGCGCCAGCAGCCCGCAGGGGACCTCTGTGGATACGCAGTATTTT
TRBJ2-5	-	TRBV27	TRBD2	CASSYGLAGGETQYF	TGTGCCAGCAGTTACGGACTAGCGGGCGGAGAGACCCAGTACTTC
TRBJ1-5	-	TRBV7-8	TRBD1	CASSYTGGHQPQHF	TGTGCCAGCAGCTACACAGGGGGGCATCAGCCCCAGCATTTT
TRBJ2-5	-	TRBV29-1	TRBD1	CSVESGQGGETQYF	TGCAGCGTTGAATCCGGACAGGGGGGCGAGACCCAGTACTTC
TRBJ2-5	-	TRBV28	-	CASSPRHRETQYF	TGTGCCAGCAGCCCCCGACATAGGGAGACCCAGTACTTC
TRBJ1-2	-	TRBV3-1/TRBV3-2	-	CASSQDHQEHGGYTF	TGTGCCAGCAGCCAAGATCATCAGGAACATGGTGGCTACACCTTC
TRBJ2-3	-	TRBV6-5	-	CASSHRGGASDTQYF	TGTGCCAGCAGTCACAGGGGGGGGGCGTCAGATACGCAGTATTTT
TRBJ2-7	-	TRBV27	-	CASQERAWFSYEQYF	TGTGCCAGCCAGGAGAGGGCCTGGTTCTCCTACGAGCAGTACTTC
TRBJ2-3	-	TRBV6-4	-	CASSSTQRADTQYF	TGTGCCAGCAGTTCAACCCAGAGGGCAGATACGCAGTATTTT
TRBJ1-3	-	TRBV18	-	CASSPPSASSGNTIYF	TGTGCCAGCTCGCCGCCCAGTGCCAGCTCTGGAAACACCATATATTTT